The 14 T cell receptor beta chains given below trace back to one sample, sequenced in a study of cytomegalovirus exposure and HLA in healthy donors. The study ran its PCR with 60 Vbeta and 13 Jbeta primers. Data came from immunoSEQ multiplex PCR; TCRdb stores just in-frame clones and leaves some out. The sample totals 65,000 to 90,000 clones. Sequencing input: PBMCs. The receptors originated from a female donor in good health and CMV-seropositive.

The rearrangement links TRBV6-6 to TRBJ2-7; 7 bases match TRBD1. Per germline, CDR1 MNHNY and CDR2 SVGAGI (reference sequence). This CDR3 is 14 amino acids long. Losses at the gene ends were 4 bases for V and 5 bases for J; bases not matched to a gene: 8. The CDR3 spells CASSFDRAGNEQYF. The CDR3 DNA follows: TGTGCCAGCAGTTTTGACAGGGCGGGTAACGAGCAGTACTTC.

The chain recombines TRBV11-3 with TRBJ1-1; a possible D gene is TRBD1 (5 bases). V was pared by 5 bases and J by 7 bases, with 11 bases between. The CDR3 extends over 12 amino acids. Germline CDR1 reads SGHNT; CDR2 reads YENEEA. The CDR3 DNA sequence: TGTGCCAGCAGCCCCGGCGGGGGTGAAGCTTTCTTT. It codes for CASSPGGGEAFF.

This chain uses TRBV7-6 with TRBJ1-2; a weak D match, TRBD1 (5 bases). The CDR3 sequence is 13 residues long. Trimming removed 2 bases from V and 6 bases from J, with 10 bases in between. The germline V gene has CDR1 SGHVS and CDR2 FNYEAQ. CDR3 protein: CASSLIQGNGYTF. The DNA of the CDR3 is TGTGCCAGCAGCTTAATCCAGGGAAATGGCTACACCTTC.

V usage is TRBV27 and J usage is TRBJ2-7, with 7 bases fitting TRBD1. V was clipped by 6 bases and J by 4 bases; unmatched bases: 9. CDR1 is MNHEY, CDR2 SMNVEV, per germline (reference sequence). The CDR3 is 14 amino acids. The CDR3 protein is CASSLQGKGYEQYF. The CDR3, as DNA: TGTGCCAGCAGCCTACAGGGGAAAGGATACGAGCAGTACTTC.

V usage is TRBV11-3 and J usage is TRBJ2-7, with TRBD1 matching 9 bases. The CDR3 is 15 amino acids. After removal of 1 base from V and 0 bases from J, the junction contained 1 base not matched to a gene. The germline V gene has CDR1 SGHNT and CDR2 YENEEA. CDR3 DNA sequence: TGTGCCAGCAGCTTAGCACAGGGGGCCTCCTACGAGCAGTACTTC. Translation gives CASSLAQGASYEQYF.

J is TRBJ1-1 and V is TRBV7-3; no definite D call. Trimming removed 3 bases from V and 0 bases from J, with 8 bases in between. CDR1 and CDR2 (germline): SGHTA, FQGTGA. This CDR3 spans 14 amino acids. CDR3 protein: CASSLNSMNTEAFF. The CDR3 DNA sequence: TGTGCCAGCAGCTTGAACAGCATGAACACTGAAGCTTTCTTT.

The rearrangement links TRBV2 to TRBJ2-1; perhaps TRBD2 as D (6 bases). V dropped 11 bases and J dropped 6 bases, with 14 bases sitting between them. Germline CDR1 reads SNHLY; CDR2 reads FYNNEI. The CDR3 has 12 residues. CDR3 nucleotides: TGTGCCGCCAGGAGGGACGCCAATGAGCAGTTCTTC. Translation gives CAARRDANEQFF.

The chain links TRBV29-1 to TRBJ2-1, with 8 bases fitting TRBD2. This CDR3 is 12 amino acids long. Per germline, CDR1 SQVTM and CDR2 ANQGSEA. Losses at the gene ends were 4 bases for V and 7 bases for J; bases not matched to a gene: 3. The CDR3 DNA follows: TGCAGCGTTGGTAGCGGGACGAATGAGCAGTTCTTC. Amino acid sequence: CSVGSGTNEQFF.

This rearrangement joins TRBV6-1 to TRBJ1-5, with D possibly matching TRBD1 (5 bases). CDR1 and CDR2 from the germline V gene are MNHNS and SASEGT. The CDR3 spans 14 residues. Trimming left V 8 bases short and J 3 bases short, with 14 bases between. CDR3 nucleotides: TGTGCCAGCGACATGATAGGGGTCAATCAGCCCCAGCATTTT. It is translated as CASDMIGVNQPQHF.

This chain links TRBV11-2 with TRBJ2-3; 8 bases are a match to TRBD1. The CDR3 sequence is 14 residues long. Germline CDR1 and CDR2: SGHAT and FQNNGV. The J segment lost 4 bases and the V segment lost 3 bases, leaving 3 bases of the junction unmatched. This chain's CDR3 is CASSFGQGADTQYF. Here the CDR3 DNA reads TGTGCCAGCAGCTTCGGACAGGGTGCAGATACGCAGTATTTT. The entire variable domain, with the rest obtained from reference TRBV11-2 and TRBJ2-3, is as follows: EAGVAQSPRYKIIEKRQSVAFWCNPISGHATLYWYQQILGQGPKLLIQFQNNGVVDDSQLPKDRFSAERLKGVDSTLKIQPAKLEDSAVYLCASSFGQGADTQYFGPGTRLTVL.

The rearrangement joins TRBV6-5 to TRBJ1-1; D not resolved. V was cut by 6 bases and J by 7 bases, with 15 bases left in between. From germline, CDR1 is MNHEY and CDR2 SVGAGI. The CDR3 contains 13 residues. The CDR3 here is CASRVGYSGEAFF. The CDR3, as DNA: TGTGCCAGCAGGGTTGGGTACAGCGGTGAAGCTTTCTTT.

The rearrangement uses TRBV28 and TRBJ2-2; D is undetermined. The CDR3 spans 12 residues. V was clipped by 4 bases and J by 4 bases, with 4 bases between them. CDR1 is MDHEN and CDR2 is SYDVKM in the germline V gene. The CDR3 nucleotides read TGTGCCAGCAGTTACAGCACCGGGGAGCTGTTTTTT. Protein sequence: CASSYSTGELFF.

The rearrangement uses TRBV7-9 and TRBJ2-1, with 9 nucleotides matching TRBD1. The trim removed 6 bases at V and 8 bases at J, leaving 14 bases unmatched. The germline gives CDR1 SEHNR, CDR2 FQNEAQ (reference sequence). This CDR3 has 16 residues. The CDR3 sequence is CASRGPGGQGNDEQFF. In DNA, the CDR3 is TGTGCCAGCAGGGGCCCGGGGGGACAGGGAAACGATGAGCAGTTCTTC.

The chain recombines TRBV18 with TRBJ2-7, with D perhaps matching TRBD1 (6 bases). CDR1 and CDR2 from the germline V gene are KGHSH and LQKENI. The CDR3 length is 14 residues. Trimming took off 3 bases at V and 1 base at J, with 10 bases between the two ends. CDR3 amino acids: CASSPGDTSYEQYF. The CDR3, as DNA: TGTGCCAGCTCACCCGGGGACACATCCTACGAGCAGTACTTC.